This entry lists 17 T cell receptor beta chains sequenced from one sample in a study of cytomegalovirus exposure and HLA in healthy donors. This table comes from immunoSEQ multiplex PCR, and its TCRdb copy is limited to in-frame clones, with some not included. The repertoire holds roughly 350,000 clones, with 86% as singletons. The specimen was PBMCs. These receptors all stem from a young woman in good health and CMV-seronegative.

J is TRBJ1-2 and V is TRBV4-2; no clear D gene. CDR1 LGHNA and CDR2 YNFKEQ come from the germline V gene. V dropped 0 bases and J dropped 9 bases, with 11 bases sitting between them. This CDR3 spans 13 amino acids. CDR3 DNA sequence: TGTGCCAGCAGCCAAGAGAGTATGTACCGCTACACCTTC. Translating gives CASSQESMYRYTF.

V usage is TRBV7-8 and J usage is TRBJ2-6, with unresolved D. The CDR3 length is 15 residues. Trimming removed 1 base at V and 1 base at J, with 5 bases between. Per germline, CDR1 SGHVS and CDR2 FQNEAQ. Here the CDR3 DNA reads TGTGCCAGCAGCTTAGATCGGTCTGGGGCCAACGTCCTGACTTTC. Translation gives CASSLDRSGANVLTF.

The chain employs TRBV19 and TRBJ2-2, with D tentatively TRBD1 (5 bases). Trimming left V 4 bases short and J 6 bases short, with 15 bases between. Germline CDR1 is LNHDA and CDR2 is SQIVND (reference sequence). The CDR3 has 15 residues. Written as DNA, the CDR3 is TGTGCCAGTAGTACAGGGTTTGGTTCCCCCGGGGAGCTGTTTTTT. It yields the protein CASSTGFGSPGELFF.

A single count supports this clone. V and J are TRBV5-6 and TRBJ1-5; D might be TRBD1 (6 bases). Germline V CDR1 and CDR2: SGHDT, YYEEEE. The length of the CDR3 is 14 residues. The ends were cut back, 3 bases at V and 4 bases at J, with 11 bases in the middle. The CDR3 DNA is TGTGCCAGCAGCTGGGGGGGGCCTAATCAGCCCCAGCATTTT. It codes for CASSWGGPNQPQHF.

V gene TRBV10-2 combines with J gene TRBJ2-7, with D possibly TRBD2 on 6 matching bases. The germline gives CDR1 WSHSY, CDR2 SAAADI. This CDR3 is built from 16 residues. V lost 4 bases, J lost 4 bases, and 20 bases lay in between. Written as DNA, the CDR3 is TGCGCCAGCAGTGTCTCCAGAACCCGTAGCGGTTACGAGCAGTACTTC. This encodes CASSVSRTRSGYEQYF.

The chain employs TRBV9 and TRBJ2-1, with 11 bases fitting TRBD2. The length of the CDR3 is 16 residues. Germline lookup yields CDR1 SGDLS and CDR2 YYNGEE. V was clipped by 3 bases and J by 10 bases; unmatched bases: 12. The CDR3 coding sequence is TGTGCCAGCAGCGGGCGACTAGCGGGAACAATAGAGGAGCAGTTCTTC. It yields the protein CASSGRLAGTIEEQFF.

J is TRBJ1-3 and V is TRBV5-4, with 7 bases aligning to TRBD1. The CDR3 has 14 amino acids. The trim removed 4 bases at V and 3 bases at J, leaving 4 bases unmatched. Per germline, CDR1 SGHNT and CDR2 YYREEE (reference sequence). CDR3 in amino acids: CASSAGTVGNTIYF. DNA of the CDR3: TGTGCCAGCAGCGCGGGGACAGTTGGAAACACCATATATTTT.

The chain joins TRBV30 to TRBJ1-1; 7 nucleotides match TRBD1. J was trimmed by 0 bases and V by 2 bases; bases with no gene match: 6. CDR1 and CDR2 (germline): GTSNPN, SVGIG (reference sequence). The length of the CDR3 is 15 residues. The CDR3 region has the DNA TGTGCCTGGAGTTCAGCGACAGGGCTGAACACTGAAGCTTTCTTT. Protein: CAWSSATGLNTEAFF.

The chain combines TRBV2 with TRBJ1-1; TRBD1 aligns across 9 bases. CDR1 SNHLY and CDR2 FYNNEI come from the germline V gene. The V and J ends lost 5 bases and 10 bases, in that order; junction bases with no gene match: 11. The CDR3 contains 14 residues. In nucleotides, the CDR3 is TGTGCCAGCAGTTCCACGGGACAGGGAGTAGTAGCTTTCTTT. This translates into CASSSTGQGVVAFF.

As for this clone: At the DNA level, this CDR3 is encoded by other sequences in the same sample as well. The chain joins TRBV2 to TRBJ1-5; D is possibly TRBD1 (6 bases). There are 13 residues in the CDR3. Trimming removed 6 bases at V and 7 bases at J, with 13 bases between. Germline loops: CDR1 SNHLY, CDR2 FYNNEI. The chain's CDR3 is CASRGTGNQPQHF. The CDR3, as DNA: TGTGCCAGCAGGGGAACAGGGAACCAGCCCCAGCATTTT.

The rearrangement uses TRBV6-6 and TRBJ2-1, with 11 bases matching TRBD2. Per the germline V gene, CDR1 is MNHNY and CDR2 is SVGAGI (reference sequence). The trim removed 6 bases at V and 6 bases at J, leaving 4 bases unmatched. This CDR3 is 14 amino acids long. The CDR3 protein is CASRLAGGPNEQFF. DNA of the CDR3: TGTGCCAGCAGGTTAGCGGGAGGGCCCAATGAGCAGTTCTTC.

This clone is a singleton in its sample. CDR3 amino acids: CASRDRSNTGELFF. In nucleotides, the CDR3 is TGTGCCAGCAGGGACAGATCGAACACCGGGGAGCTGTTTTTT. V gene TRBV2 combines with J gene TRBJ2-2; tentative D call: TRBD1 (6 bases). Germline V CDR1 and CDR2: SNHLY, FYNNEI. The CDR3 is made up of 14 amino acids. V lost 6 bases, J lost 0 bases, and 8 bases lay in between.

Only a few counts were recorded for this clone. The V call is TRBV18, the J call TRBJ1-2; D may be TRBD1 (5 bases). Germline loops: CDR1 KGHSH, CDR2 LQKENI. The CDR3 runs to 12 residues. V was clipped by 4 bases and J by 4 bases, with 7 bases between them. The CDR3 nucleotides are TGTGCCAGCTCACAGGGGCGCTATGGCTACACCTTC. It encodes CASSQGRYGYTF.

This sequence joins TRBV18 and TRBJ2-5, with D perhaps matching TRBD1 (6 bases). Trimming took 2 bases from V and 2 from J, leaving 12 bases between them. Germline lookup yields CDR1 KGHSH and CDR2 LQKENI. The CDR3 runs to 15 residues. The CDR3 loop is CASSPFRDKQETQYF. The CDR3 region has the DNA TGTGCCAGCTCACCATTTCGGGACAAGCAAGAGACCCAGTACTTC.

The chain combines TRBV6-5 with TRBJ2-3; 10 bases match TRBD1. CDR3 size: 16 residues. Per the germline V gene, CDR1 is MNHEY and CDR2 is SVGAGI. Losses at the gene ends were 2 bases for V and 2 bases for J; bases not matched to a gene: 4. The CDR3 here is CASSYEGTGDTDTQYF. CDR3 coding DNA: TGTGCCAGCAGTTACGAGGGGACAGGGGACACAGATACGCAGTATTTT.

The V gene is TRBV6-6, the J gene TRBJ1-1; D remains unclear. The CDR3 runs 14 residues. Germline V lookup: CDR1 MNHNY, CDR2 SVGAGI (reference sequence). V dropped 5 bases and J dropped 1 base, with 11 bases sitting between them. The CDR3 is CASSPGPANTEAFF. As DNA, the CDR3 is TGTGCCAGCAGTCCTGGGCCAGCGAACACTGAAGCTTTCTTT.

This clone was seen more than once but under ten times. This chain connects TRBV27 to TRBJ2-7; TRBD1 matches at 8 bases. There are 14 residues in the CDR3. Trimming cost V 6 bases and J 1 base; bases outside gene matches: 5. Germline CDR1 MNHEY, CDR2 SMNVEV (reference sequence). CDR3 sequence (DNA): TGTGCCAGCAGACGAGGACAGGGATCCTACGAGCAGTACTTC. Its translation is CASRRGQGSYEQYF.